These 7 T cell receptor beta chains came from one sample sequenced in a study of blood T cells in healthy people across ages. The authors ran a second PCR of about 6 to 11 cycles using a sample-barcoded 5' primer and a J-beta primer mix. TCRdb analysed the 5' RACE reads with MiXCR anew, one entry per CDR3 protein. Of about 620,000 distinct CDR3 sequences listed, about 50% are singletons. Sequencing used blood. The receptors shown here come from a woman older than 75 in good health.

This sequence joins TRBV18 and TRBJ2-5; 7 nucleotides align to TRBD1. The CDR3 has 16 amino acids. Looked up from germline, CDR1 is KGHSH and CDR2 is LQKENI. Unmatched junction bases numbered 8, after V lost 2 bases and J lost 2 bases. The CDR3 sequence is CASSPETRDSQETQYF. The CDR3 coding sequence is TGTGCCAGCTCACCAGAAACACGGGACAGTCAAGAGACCCAGTACTTC.

This clonotype occurred once. The chain has TRBV29-1 and TRBJ2-1, with 12 bases identical to TRBD2. This CDR3 is 15 amino acids long. The V segment lost 6 bases and the J segment 4 bases; nucleotides outside the gene matches: 7. The V gene's germline CDR1 is SQVTM and CDR2 ANQGSEA. CDR3: CSVGRTSGAYNEQFF. CDR3 nucleotides: TGCAGCGTGGGAAGGACTAGCGGGGCTTACAATGAGCAGTTCTTC.

With regard to this clonotype: One base away lies a much larger clone, so this may be a sequencing read error. This chain uses TRBV2 with TRBJ1-5; possible D gene TRBD1, 5 bases. The CDR3 sequence is 12 residues long. Per germline, CDR1 SNHLY and CDR2 FYNNEI. V was pared by 5 bases and J by 9 bases, with 11 bases between. CDR3 in amino acids: CASSPEGRPQHF. The CDR3 nucleotides read TGTGCCAGCAGTCCCGAGGGGCGGCCCCAGCATTTT.

The chain joins TRBV6-2 or TRBV6-3 to TRBJ2-7; D remains ambiguous. Germline V CDR1 and CDR2: MNHEY, SVGEGT. The V end was cut by 3 bases, the J end by 2 bases, with 14 bases between. This CDR3 region has 15 residues. CDR3 DNA: TGTGCCAGCAGTTATCTTCCGGACGGAACCTACGAGCAGTACTTC. Translating it yields CASSYLPDGTYEQYF.

This clonotype came up a few times. CDR3 sequence (DNA): TGCAGTGCCGAGGCTGCCGGGGCCCGCACAGATACGCAGTATTTT. Translating it yields CSAEAAGARTDTQYF. This chain joins TRBV20-1 and TRBJ2-3, with D perhaps matching TRBD1 or TRBD2 (5 bases each). The CDR3 contains 15 residues. V was clipped by 6 bases and J by 1 base, with 17 bases between them. Germline CDR1 reads DFQATT; CDR2 reads SNEGSKA (reference sequence).

The chain carries TRBV5-1 and TRBJ1-5, with D unresolved. The CDR3 totals 14 residues. The germline V gene has CDR1 SGHRS and CDR2 YFSETQ. V was trimmed by 0 bases and J by 5 bases, leaving 9 bases between them. The CDR3 region is CASSLDSDHQPQHF. In DNA, the CDR3 is TGCGCCAGCAGCTTGGACAGCGATCATCAGCCCCAGCATTTT.

This chain connects TRBV6-5 to TRBJ2-1; D is possibly TRBD1 (6 bases). The CDR3 has 14 residues. Germline CDR1 reads MNHEY; CDR2 reads SVGAGI. V lost 7 bases and J lost 1, with 11 bases in between. The CDR3 DNA sequence: TGTGCCAGCATGAGGGGGAGATCCTACAATGAGCAGTTCTTC. Amino acids: CASMRGRSYNEQFF.